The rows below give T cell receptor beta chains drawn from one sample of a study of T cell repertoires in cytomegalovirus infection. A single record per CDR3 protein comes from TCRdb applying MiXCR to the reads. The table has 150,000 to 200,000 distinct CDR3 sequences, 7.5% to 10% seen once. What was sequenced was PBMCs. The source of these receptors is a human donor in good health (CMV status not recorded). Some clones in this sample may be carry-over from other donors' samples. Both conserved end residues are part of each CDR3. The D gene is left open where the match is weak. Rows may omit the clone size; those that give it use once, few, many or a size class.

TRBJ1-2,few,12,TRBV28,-,TGTGCCAGCAGACAGGACAGTTATGGCTACACCTTC,CASRQDSYGYTF
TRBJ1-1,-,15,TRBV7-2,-,TGTGCCAGCAGCTTAGGATGGGGGGAGAACACAGAAGCTTTCTTT,CASSLGWGENTEAFF
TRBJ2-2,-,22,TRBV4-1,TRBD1,TGCGCCAGCAGCCAAGATCCGACGAACATGGACAGGGGGCTGAGTAGCACCGGGGAGCTGTTTTTT,CASSQDPTNMDRGLSSTGELFF
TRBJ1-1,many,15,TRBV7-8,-,TGTGCCAGCAGCTTAGGAGGACGGCCGGCCACTGAAGCTTTCTTT,CASSLGGRPATEAFF
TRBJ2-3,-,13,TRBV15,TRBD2,TGTGCCACCAGCGGAAGCGGGGGGGATACGCAGTATTTT,CATSGSGGDTQYF
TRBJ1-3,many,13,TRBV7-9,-,TGTGCCAGCAGCAACGAAGTGCGAAACACCATATATTTT,CASSNEVRNTIYF
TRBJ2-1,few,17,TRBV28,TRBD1,TGTGCCAGCAACCTTGGGGCCGGACAGGGAGGCTACAATGAGCAGTTCTTC,CASNLGAGQGGYNEQFF
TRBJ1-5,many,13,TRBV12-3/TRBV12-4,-,TGTGCCAGCAGTTGGGCAGTTGTTCAGCCCCAGCATTTT,CASSWAVVQPQHF
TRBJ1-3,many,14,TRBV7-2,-,TGTGCCAGCAGCTTACGGAGCTCTGGAAACACCATATATTTT,CASSLRSSGNTIYF
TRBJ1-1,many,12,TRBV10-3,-,TGTGCCATCAGTTGGACAGACACTGAAGCTTTCTTT,CAISWTDTEAFF
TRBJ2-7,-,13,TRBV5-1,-,TGCGCCAGCAGCTTGGTGTGGTCCTACGAGCAGTACTTC,CASSLVWSYEQYF
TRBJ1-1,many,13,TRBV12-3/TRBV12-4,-,TGTGCCAGCAGTTTAGCGCTGGGGAATTGGGCTTTCTTT,CASSLALGNWAFF
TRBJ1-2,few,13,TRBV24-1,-,TGTGCCACCAGTGACTCCAAATCAGATGGCTACACCTTC,CATSDSKSDGYTF
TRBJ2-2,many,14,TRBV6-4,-,TGTGCCAGCAGTGCGTCGGGGGACACCGGGGAGCTGTTTTTT,CASSASGDTGELFF
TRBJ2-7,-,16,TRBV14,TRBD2,TGTGCCAGCAGCCAGGGGACTAGCGGGAGGTCCTACGAGCAGTACTTC,CASSQGTSGRSYEQYF
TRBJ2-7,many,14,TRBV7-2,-,TGTGCCAGCAGCTTAGAGAGAGGGAGATACGAGCAGTACTTC,CASSLERGRYEQYF
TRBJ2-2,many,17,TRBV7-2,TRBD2,TGTGCCAGCAGCTTTTACCGACTAGCGGGAGGCACCGGGGAGCTGTTTTTT,CASSFYRLAGGTGELFF
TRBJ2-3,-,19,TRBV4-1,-,TGCGCCAGCAGCCAAAACCAGTACGGGGGTCGTTACCTCACAGATACGCAGTATTTT,CASSQNQYGGRYLTDTQYF
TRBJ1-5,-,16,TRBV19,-,TGTGCCAGTAGTATTTTGGGGGGAATGGTTTATCAGCCCCAGCATTTT,CASSILGGMVYQPQHF
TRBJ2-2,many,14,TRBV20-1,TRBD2,TGCAGTGCTAGTCAGGGAGGGCCGGGCGGGGAGCTGTTTTTT,CSASQGGPGGELFF
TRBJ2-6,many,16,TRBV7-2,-,TGTGCCAGCAGCTCACAGGTCCTCTCTGGGGCCAACGTCCTGACTTTC,CASSSQVLSGANVLTF
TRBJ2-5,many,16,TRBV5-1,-,TGCGCCAGCAGCCCCCTAGGGAGCGGCCAACAAGAGACCCAGTACTTC,CASSPLGSGQQETQYF
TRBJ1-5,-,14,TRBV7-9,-,TGTGCCAGCAGCTTAGCACAGGGCAATCAGCCCCAGCATTTT,CASSLAQGNQPQHF
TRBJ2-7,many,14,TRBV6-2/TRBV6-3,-,TGTGCCAGCAGTTACGGGATTCCCTCCTACGAGCAGTACTTC,CASSYGIPSYEQYF
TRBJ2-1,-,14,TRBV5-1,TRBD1,TGCGCCAGCAGCCCCGGGACAGGGGAAGGTGAGCAGTTCTTC,CASSPGTGEGEQFF
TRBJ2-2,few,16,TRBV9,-,TGTGCCAGCAGCGTAGATGGTTCTGCAGTCACCGGGGAGCTGTTTTTT,CASSVDGSAVTGELFF
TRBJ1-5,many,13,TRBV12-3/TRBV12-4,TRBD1,TGTGCCAGCAGGGGACAGGGGCATCAGCCCCAGCATTTT,CASRGQGHQPQHF
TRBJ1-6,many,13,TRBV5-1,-,TGCGCCAGCAGCTTGGGCAGTAATTCACCCCTCCACTTT,CASSLGSNSPLHF
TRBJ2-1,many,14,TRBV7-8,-,TGTGCCAGCAACCCCCGGTCGACAGCCAATGAGCAGTTCTTC,CASNPRSTANEQFF
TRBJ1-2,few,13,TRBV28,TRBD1,TGTGCCAGCCTAACAGGGGTTCGTCATGGCTACACCTTC,CASLTGVRHGYTF
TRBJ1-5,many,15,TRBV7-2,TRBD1,TGTGCCAGCAGCGTAGGGGGCCGGGGGTATCAGCCCCAGCATTTT,CASSVGGRGYQPQHF
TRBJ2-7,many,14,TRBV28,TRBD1,TGTGCCAGCTCCGGGACAGGCACCCGAGGCGAGCAGTACTTC,CASSGTGTRGEQYF
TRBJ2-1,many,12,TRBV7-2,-,TGTGCCAGCAGCTCCGGGTCGGGGGAGCAGTTCTTC,CASSSGSGEQFF
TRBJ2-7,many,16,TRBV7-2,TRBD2,TGTGCCAGCAGCTACCGACTAGCGGGGGGAACCTACGAGCAGTACTTC,CASSYRLAGGTYEQYF
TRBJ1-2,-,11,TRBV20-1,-,TGCAGTCTAGGGACGGACTATGGCTACACCTTC,CSLGTDYGYTF
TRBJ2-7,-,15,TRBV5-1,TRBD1,TGCGCCAGCAGCGATGGACAGGTTGGTGGGCACGAGCAGTACTTC,CASSDGQVGGHEQYF
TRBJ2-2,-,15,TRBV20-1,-,TGCAGTGCTAGCGATCCAGGTGGGCCGGTTGGGGAGCTGTTTTTT,CSASDPGGPVGELFF
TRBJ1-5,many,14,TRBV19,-,TGTGCCAGTAGTAGTGACAGTGTGTATCAGCCCCAGCATTTT,CASSSDSVYQPQHF
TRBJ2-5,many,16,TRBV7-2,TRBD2,TGTGCCAGCAGCTTAGTAGCGGGAGGGCCGATGGAGACCCAGTACTTC,CASSLVAGGPMETQYF
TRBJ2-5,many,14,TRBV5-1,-,TGCGCCAGCAGCTTGTCGGACCGGAAAGAGACCCAGTACTTC,CASSLSDRKETQYF
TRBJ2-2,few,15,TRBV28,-,TGTGCCAGCAGTTTCGCAGGGACGAACACCGGGGAGCTGTTTTTT,CASSFAGTNTGELFF
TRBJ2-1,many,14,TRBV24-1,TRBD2,TGTGCCACCAGTGACCCTGGGACTAGCGATGAGCAGTTCTTC,CATSDPGTSDEQFF
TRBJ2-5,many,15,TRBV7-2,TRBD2,TGTGCCAGCAGCTTAGGCGGGGGGGCTCGGAAGACCCAGTACTTC,CASSLGGGARKTQYF